This TCR beta chain came from a study of T cells after yellow fever vaccination. Study-level findings and limits: Booster sampling recovered most clones from primary vaccination (nearly 98% CD4, roughly 88% CD8).

Generation of TCR cDNA used 5'RACE template switching (which added a universal primer site and UMIs). Via MiXCR, TCRdb re-called the 5' RACE reads, giving one row per CDR3 protein. This table has about 350,000 distinct CDR3 sequences, 8.1% appearing once. This clonotype was seen a handful of times. Its antigen is not known. Germline V gene data show CDR1 as SNHLY and CDR2 as FYNNEI. The ends were cut back, 5 bases at V and 5 bases at J, with 16 bases in the middle. The CDR3 covers 15 residues. The clonotype originates from a man in his late teens or twenties who received the YFV17D yellow fever vaccine. Sequencing used PBMCs, obtained around 45 days after the first yellow fever vaccination. V is TRBV2 and J is TRBJ1-5; possibly TRBD1 for D (5 bases). In nucleotides, the CDR3 is TGTGCCAGCAGTTACTCTGTCGGGGACTATCAGCCCCAGCATTTT. It codes for CASSYSVGDYQPQHF. Combining the CDR3 with reference TRBV2 and TRBJ1-5 gives the whole variable domain EPEVTQTPSHQVTQMGQEVILRCVPISNHLYFYWYRQILGQKVEFLVSFYNNEISEKSEIFDDQFSVERPDGSNFTLKIRSTKLEDSAMYFCASSYSVGDYQPQHFGDGTRLSIL.